This T cell receptor beta chain was captured by sequencing in a study of breast tumors, draining lymph nodes, adjacent tissues. General study points: Data only fit, rather than demonstrated, lymph node origin of most tumor T cells. Tumor repertoires ranked between lymph nodes and nontumor tissue in diversity, with V and J gene preferences. Luminal-like breast cancer showed significantly greater tumor-nontumor repertoire similarity than basal-like breast cancer did. Most tumor T cells seemingly derive from lymph node, then expand in tumor.

In TCRdb, the multiplex PCR reads were re-called with MiXCR into one record per CDR3 protein. The sample holds approximately 130,000 distinct CDR3 sequences, around 20% seen once. Turning to this clonotype: Its specificity is not known. A much larger clone is a single base away; this may be a read error.

The CDR3 is 15 residues long. Germline-derived CDR1 and CDR2 are SGHVS and FNYEAQ. The lymph nodes were axillary draining lymph nodes from breast cancer patients. The source of this sequence is a female donor with breast cancer. Some clones in this sample may be carry-over from other donors' samples. V and J are TRBV7-6 and TRBJ2-1; 7 nucleotides agree with TRBD1. The specimen was axillary lymph node tissue. The CDR3 loop reads CASSLGLQGYNDQFF. The CDR3 nucleotides are TGTGCCAGCAGCTTAGGCCTACAGGGGTACAATGACCAGTTCTTC.